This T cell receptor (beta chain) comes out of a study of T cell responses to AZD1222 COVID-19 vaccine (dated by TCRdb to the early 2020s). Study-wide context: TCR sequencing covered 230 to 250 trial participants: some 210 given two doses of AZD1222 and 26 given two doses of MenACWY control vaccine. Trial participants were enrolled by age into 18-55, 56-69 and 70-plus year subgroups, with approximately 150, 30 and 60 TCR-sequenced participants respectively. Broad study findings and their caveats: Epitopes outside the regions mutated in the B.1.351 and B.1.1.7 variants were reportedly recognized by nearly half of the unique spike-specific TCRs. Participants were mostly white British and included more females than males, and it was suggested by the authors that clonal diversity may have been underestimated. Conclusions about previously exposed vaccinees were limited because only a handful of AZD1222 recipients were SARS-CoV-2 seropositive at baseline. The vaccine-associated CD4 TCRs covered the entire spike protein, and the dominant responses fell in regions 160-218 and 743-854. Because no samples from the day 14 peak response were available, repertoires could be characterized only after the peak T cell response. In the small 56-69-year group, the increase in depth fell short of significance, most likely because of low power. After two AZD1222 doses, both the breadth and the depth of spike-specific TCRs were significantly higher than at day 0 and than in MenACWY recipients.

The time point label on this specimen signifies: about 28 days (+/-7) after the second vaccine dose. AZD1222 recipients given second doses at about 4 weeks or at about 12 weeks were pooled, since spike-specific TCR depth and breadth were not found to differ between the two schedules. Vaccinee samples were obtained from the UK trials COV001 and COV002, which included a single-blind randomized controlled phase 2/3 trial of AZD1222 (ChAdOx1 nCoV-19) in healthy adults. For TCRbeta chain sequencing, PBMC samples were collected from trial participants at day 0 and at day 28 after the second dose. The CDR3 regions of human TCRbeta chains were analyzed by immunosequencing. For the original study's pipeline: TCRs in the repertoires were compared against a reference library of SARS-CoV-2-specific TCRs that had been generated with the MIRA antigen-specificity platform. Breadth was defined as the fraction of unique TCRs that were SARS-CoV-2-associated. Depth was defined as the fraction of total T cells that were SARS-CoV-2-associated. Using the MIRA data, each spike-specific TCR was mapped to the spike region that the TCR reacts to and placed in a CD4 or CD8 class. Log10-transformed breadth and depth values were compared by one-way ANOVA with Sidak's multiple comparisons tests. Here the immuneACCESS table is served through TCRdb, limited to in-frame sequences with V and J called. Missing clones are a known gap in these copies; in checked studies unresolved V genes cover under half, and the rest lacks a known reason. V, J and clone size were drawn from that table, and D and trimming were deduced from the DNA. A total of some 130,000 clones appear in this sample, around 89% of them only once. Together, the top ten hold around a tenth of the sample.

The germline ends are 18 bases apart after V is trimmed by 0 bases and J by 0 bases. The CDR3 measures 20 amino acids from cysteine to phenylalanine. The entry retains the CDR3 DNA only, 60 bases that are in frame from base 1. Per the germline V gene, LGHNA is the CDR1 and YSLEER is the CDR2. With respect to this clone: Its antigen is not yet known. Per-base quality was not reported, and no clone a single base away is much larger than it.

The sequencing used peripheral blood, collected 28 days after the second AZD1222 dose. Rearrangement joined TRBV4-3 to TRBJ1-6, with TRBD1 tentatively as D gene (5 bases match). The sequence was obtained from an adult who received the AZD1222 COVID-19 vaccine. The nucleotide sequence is TGCGCCAGCAGCCAAGATAATCGGGAAGGGGAGGGCTCCTATAATTCACCCCTCCACTTT. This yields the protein CASSQDNREGEGSYNSPLHF.